A selection of T cell receptor beta chains follows, all from one sample in a study of blood T cell repertoires in COVID-19. Some clones are missing from TCRdb's copy, which holds only in-frame ones; the method was immunoSEQ multiplex PCR. The sample records fewer than 400,000 clones, approximately 83% being singletons. Source material: PBMCs or T cells enriched from blood (not recorded which). These receptors were collected from a man between 25 and 39 years old who had recovered from COVID-19. Both conserved end residues are part of each CDR3. D genes are given only for firm matches. Some rows mark clone size as missing; the rest say once, few, many or name a class of expanded clone.

J: TRBJ1-1; D: NA; size: NA; V: TRBV5-4; CDR3: CASSYDSNTEAFF; DNA: TGTGCCAGCAGCTATGACTCGAACACTGAAGCTTTCTTT
J: TRBJ1-1; D: NA; size: NA; V: TRBV29-1; CDR3: CSVEVSEGTEAFF; DNA: TGCAGCGTTGAAGTGAGCGAAGGCACTGAAGCTTTCTTT
J: TRBJ2-6; D: NA; size: NA; V: TRBV5-1; CDR3: CASIISQGSSGANVLTF; DNA: TGCGCCAGCATTATATCCCAGGGATCTTCTGGGGCCAACGTCCTGACTTTC
J: TRBJ1-5; D: NA; size: NA; V: TRBV7-9; CDR3: CAGSDSTSNQPQHF; DNA: TGTGCCGGATCAGACAGTACCTCAAATCAGCCCCAGCATTTT
J: TRBJ2-3; D: TRBD1; size: NA; V: TRBV3-1/TRBV3-2; CDR3: CASSQAVRGTGGPTDTQYF; DNA: TGTGCCAGCAGCCAAGCCGTCCGCGGGACAGGGGGCCCCACAGATACGCAGTATTTT
J: TRBJ2-7; D: TRBD2; size: NA; V: TRBV6-6; CDR3: CASSLGTSGGTYEQYF; DNA: TGTGCCAGCAGTTTGGGGACTAGCGGGGGTACCTACGAGCAGTACTTC
J: TRBJ2-7; D: TRBD2; size: NA; V: TRBV6-5; CDR3: CASTQGGEQYF; DNA: TGTGCCAGCACTCAGGGAGGGGAGCAGTACTTC
J: TRBJ1-4; D: NA; size: NA; V: TRBV18; CDR3: CASSPMLDSPGGLFF; DNA: TGTGCCAGCTCACCGATGCTGGACAGTCCGGGCGGACTGTTTTTT
J: TRBJ1-4; D: NA; size: NA; V: TRBV5-4; CDR3: CASSSGQVEKLFF; DNA: TGTGCCAGCAGCTCCGGACAAGTTGAAAAACTGTTTTTT
J: TRBJ1-1; D: TRBD1; size: NA; V: TRBV7-8; CDR3: CASRVGTANTEAFF; DNA: TGTGCCAGCAGAGTGGGGACAGCGAACACTGAAGCTTTCTTT
J: TRBJ2-5; D: TRBD2; size: once; V: TRBV5-1; CDR3: CASRGAGTSEETQYF; DNA: TGCGCCAGCAGAGGGGCGGGGACTAGCGAAGAGACCCAGTACTTC
J: TRBJ1-4; D: NA; size: NA; V: TRBV20-1; CDR3: CSASHESLRATNEKLFF; DNA: TGCAGTGCTAGTCATGAAAGCCTCAGGGCCACTAATGAAAAACTGTTTTTT
J: TRBJ1-5; D: TRBD1; size: NA; V: TRBV5-6; CDR3: CASSAYAGGNQPQHF; DNA: TGTGCCAGCAGCGCGTACGCAGGGGGGAATCAGCCCCAGCATTTT
J: TRBJ1-5; D: TRBD1; size: NA; V: TRBV27; CDR3: CASSLRDRDQPQHF; DNA: TGTGCCAGCAGTTTAAGGGACAGAGATCAGCCCCAGCATTTT
J: TRBJ1-4; D: TRBD1; size: NA; V: TRBV7-8; CDR3: CASSHHRGSTNEKLFF; DNA: TGTGCCAGCAGCCATCACAGGGGATCGACTAATGAAAAACTGTTTTTT
J: TRBJ2-7; D: TRBD2; size: NA; V: TRBV7-6; CDR3: CASSLGRGEAYEQYF; DNA: TGTGCCAGCAGCTTAGGGCGGGGGGAAGCCTACGAGCAGTACTTC